This is a list of T cell receptor beta chains from one sample in a study of blood T cell repertoires in COVID-19. Data came from immunoSEQ multiplex PCR; TCRdb stores just in-frame clones and leaves some out. The sample consists of about 140,000 clones, roughly 84% of them appearing once. The source material was peripheral blood. All receptors derive from a woman between 55 and 75 years old with acute or convalescent COVID-19. Both conserved end residues are part of each CDR3. Fields, in order: V gene, J gene, CDR3 protein.

>TRBV7-7|TRBJ2-7
CASSLFPGVGHEQYF
>TRBV18|TRBJ2-3
CASSPWGLAAKNTDTQYF
>TRBV6-4|TRBJ2-2
CASSDSTGAGAGELFF
>TRBV28|TRBJ2-1
CASSSSGSSYNEQFF
>TRBV19|TRBJ2-7
CASSIYLAGAYEQYF
>TRBV10-3|TRBJ2-7
CATSGQGPYEQYF
>TRBV7-3|TRBJ2-5
CASSSGASGSWETQYF
>TRBV11-2|TRBJ1-6
CASSLSTLSSYNSPLHF
>TRBV9|TRBJ2-5
CASSVAGTGMGTQYF
>TRBV12-3/TRBV12-4|TRBJ2-1
CASSFGRRNEQFF
>TRBV13|TRBJ2-1
CASSSLIINEQFF
>TRBV12-3/TRBV12-4|TRBJ1-6
CASSFNSPLHF
>TRBV28|TRBJ2-5
CASSSSGSYNRGQETQYF
>TRBV28|TRBJ2-7
CASSLRALIYEQYF
>TRBV3-1/TRBV3-2|TRBJ1-2
CASRRTGPMGYTF
>TRBV28|TRBJ1-6
CASEDRWGSPLHF
>TRBV11-3|TRBJ2-3
CASSKGQDIDTQYF
>TRBV7-6|TRBJ1-4
CASSQAGPTNEKLFF
>TRBV12-5|TRBJ2-3
CASGLVQGGTDTQYF
>TRBV5-4|TRBJ1-1
CASSSPGLAGPNTEAFF
>TRBV10-1|TRBJ2-7
CASRQPDVIAGGLYEQYF
>TRBV6-5|TRBJ2-7
CASSGLWVAGYEQYF
>TRBV7-2|TRBJ1-5
CASSAGTGRNQPQHF
>TRBV9|TRBJ2-7
CASSVEATVGYEQYF
>TRBV28|TRBJ1-2
CASSRPRGDRHSNYGYTF
>TRBV30|TRBJ2-2
CACSRDSTNTGELFF
>TRBV5-1|TRBJ2-1
CASSKINPAGGTYNEQFF
>TRBV2|TRBJ1-5
CASQGSRNQPQHF
>TRBV28|TRBJ1-4
CASSFRGGDEKLFF
>TRBV28|TRBJ2-1
CASSLLAGATYNEQFF
>TRBV10-3|TRBJ2-5
CAISATNTQETQYF